This TCR beta chain was captured by sequencing in a study of blood T cell repertoires in COVID-19. Turning to the study itself: Samples of COVID-19 (acute and convalescent) were obtained from the United States, Italy and Spain.

The germline gives CDR1 SGHNT, CDR2 YYREEE (reference sequence). Trimming removed 0 bases at V and 5 bases at J, with 14 bases between. CDR3 length equals 15 residues. Profiled with immunoSEQ multiplex PCR; TCRdb holds only in-frame clones, not every one. The sample yields about 230,000 clones, 87% seen once. The sequenced sample consisted of peripheral blood. The V gene is TRBV5-4, the J gene TRBJ2-5, with a possible D match to TRBD2 (5 bases). The origin of this receptor is a woman under 30 who had recovered from COVID-19. In DNA form, the CDR3 reads TGTGCCAGCAGCTTGGCCCCGGCCCGAGGGGAGACCCAGTACTTC. This gives the protein CASSLAPARGETQYF.